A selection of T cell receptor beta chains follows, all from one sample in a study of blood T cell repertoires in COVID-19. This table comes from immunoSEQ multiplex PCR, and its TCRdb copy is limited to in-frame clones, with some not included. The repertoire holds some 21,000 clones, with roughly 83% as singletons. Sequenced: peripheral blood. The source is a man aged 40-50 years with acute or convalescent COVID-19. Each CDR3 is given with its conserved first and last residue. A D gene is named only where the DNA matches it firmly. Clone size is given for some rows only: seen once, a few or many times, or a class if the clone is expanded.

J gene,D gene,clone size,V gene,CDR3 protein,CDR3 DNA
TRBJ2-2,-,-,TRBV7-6,CASSHQTGELFF,TGTGCCAGCAGTCATCAAACCGGGGAGCTGTTTTTT
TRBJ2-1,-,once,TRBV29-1,CSVDGTTSSYNEQFF,TGCAGCGTAGACGGGACAACGAGCTCCTACAATGAGCAGTTCTTC
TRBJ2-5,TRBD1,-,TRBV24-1,CATSDPGTGGEETQYF,TGTGCCACCAGTGATCCCGGGACAGGGGGCGAGGAGACCCAGTACTTC
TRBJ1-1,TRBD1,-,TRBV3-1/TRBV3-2,CASSSRGGQGRVNTEAFF,TGTGCCAGCAGCTCCCGGGGGGGACAGGGAAGAGTGAACACTGAAGCTTTCTTT
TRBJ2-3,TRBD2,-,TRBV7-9,CASSSTRLATTDTQYF,TGTGCCAGCAGCAGCACCCGACTAGCGACCACAGATACGCAGTATTTT
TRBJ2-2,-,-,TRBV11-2,CASSPTGSGELFF,TGTGCCAGCAGCCCAACAGGGTCCGGGGAGCTGTTTTTT
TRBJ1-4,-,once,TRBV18,CASSPFRTARNSNEKLFF,TGTGCCAGCTCACCATTTCGGACAGCGAGAAACTCAAATGAAAAACTGTTTTTT
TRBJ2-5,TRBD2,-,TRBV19,CASTMGGEETQYF,TGTGCCAGTACCATGGGAGGGGAAGAGACCCAGTACTTC
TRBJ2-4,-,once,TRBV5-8,CASSRSRGRGKNIQYF,TGTGCCAGCAGCCGAAGCAGGGGTCGTGGCAAAAACATTCAGTACTTC
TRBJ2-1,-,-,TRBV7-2,CASSIGRGRIGRLDNEQFF,TGTGCCAGCAGCATAGGCAGGGGGCGCATCGGGAGGCTGGACAATGAGCAGTTCTTC
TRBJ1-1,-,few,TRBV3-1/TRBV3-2,CASSQWQNTEAFF,TGTGCCAGCAGCCAGTGGCAGAACACTGAAGCTTTCTTT
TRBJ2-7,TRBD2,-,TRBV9,CASSVASREGPLEQYF,TGTGCCAGCAGCGTAGCCTCGCGGGAGGGCCCGCTAGAGCAGTACTTC
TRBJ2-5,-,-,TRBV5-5,CASSLVLGEKTQYF,TGTGCCAGCAGCTTGGTGTTGGGAGAGAAGACCCAGTACTTC
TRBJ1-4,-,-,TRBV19,CASSTPGAVAEKLFF,TGTGCCAGTAGTACTCCGGGAGCTGTGGCTGAAAAACTGTTTTTT
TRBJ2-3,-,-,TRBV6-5,CASSRGLPSTDTQYF,TGTGCCAGCAGTCGCGGACTGCCTTCCACAGATACGCAGTATTTT
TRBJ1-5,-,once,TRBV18,CASSPTADWNQPQHF,TGTGCCAGCTCACCAACGGCAGACTGGAATCAGCCCCAGCATTTT
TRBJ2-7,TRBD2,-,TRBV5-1,CASSLAGGSYEQYF,TGCGCCAGCTCACTAGCGGGAGGTTCCTACGAGCAGTACTTC
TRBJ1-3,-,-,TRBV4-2,CASSPEQVSNTIYF,TGTGCCAGCAGCCCAGAACAGGTTTCAAACACCATATATTTT
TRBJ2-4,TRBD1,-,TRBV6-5,CASSYSGTGVYIQYF,TGTGCCAGCAGTTACTCAGGGACAGGGGTATACATTCAGTACTTC
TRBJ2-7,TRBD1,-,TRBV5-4,CASSSADRFSYEQYF,TGTGCCAGCAGCTCGGCGGACAGGTTCTCCTACGAGCAGTACTTC
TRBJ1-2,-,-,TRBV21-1,CASSKNGRVCGYTF,TGTGCCAGCAGCAAAAATGGGCGGGTTTGTGGCTACACCTTC
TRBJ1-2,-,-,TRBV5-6,CASSLGQINYGYTF,TGTGCCAGCAGCTTGGGGCAGATTAACTATGGCTACACCTTC
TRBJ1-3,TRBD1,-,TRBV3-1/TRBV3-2,CASSPLPHFDRGPGNTIYF,TGTGCCAGCAGCCCCCTACCCCACTTCGACAGGGGACCGGGAAACACCATATATTTT
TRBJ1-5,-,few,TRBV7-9,CASSSNNQPQHF,TGTGCCAGCAGCTCTAACAATCAGCCCCAGCATTTT
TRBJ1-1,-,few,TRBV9,CASSVEHRSEAFF,TGTGCCAGCAGCGTAGAGCACCGTTCTGAAGCTTTCTTT
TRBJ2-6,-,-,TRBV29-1,CSVQDDWPWANVLTF,TGCAGCGTTCAAGACGACTGGCCCTGGGCCAACGTCCTGACTTTC
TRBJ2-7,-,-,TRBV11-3,CASSFSPYDEQYF,TGTGCCAGCAGCTTCTCCCCCTACGACGAGCAGTACTTC
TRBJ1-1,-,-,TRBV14,CASSQVRGSTEAFF,TGTGCCAGCAGCCAAGTCCGGGGGAGCACTGAAGCTTTCTTT
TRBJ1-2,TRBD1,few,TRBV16,CASSQSSAGTGNGYTF,TGTGCCAGCAGCCAATCGTCCGCCGGGACAGGGAACGGCTACACCTTC
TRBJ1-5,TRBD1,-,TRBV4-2,CASSPDTDGQGNQPQHF,TGTGCCAGCAGCCCCGACACCGATGGACAGGGAAATCAGCCCCAGCATTTT
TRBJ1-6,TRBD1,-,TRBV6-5,CASRTGGASPLHF,TGTGCCAGCAGGACAGGGGGCGCTTCACCCCTCCACTTT
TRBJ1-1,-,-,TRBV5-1,CASSLGAGMNTEAFF,TGCGCCAGCAGCTTGGGGGCAGGGATGAACACTGAAGCTTTCTTT
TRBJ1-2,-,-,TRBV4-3,CASSQQGYGYTF,TGCGCCAGCAGCCAACAGGGGTATGGCTACACCTTC
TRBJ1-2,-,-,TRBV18,CASSPTPGTGNYGYTF,TGTGCCAGCTCACCTACACCGGGTACAGGGAACTATGGCTACACCTTC
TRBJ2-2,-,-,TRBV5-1,CASSSFSGPTGELFF,TGCGCCAGCAGCTCCTTCAGCGGACCCACCGGGGAGCTGTTTTTT
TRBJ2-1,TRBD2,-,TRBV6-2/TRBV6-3,CASSPSGLAGDYNEQFF,TGTGCCAGCAGTCCCTCGGGACTAGCGGGAGACTACAATGAGCAGTTCTTC
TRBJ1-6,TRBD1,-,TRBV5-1,CASRPIRGEDSPLHF,TGCGCCAGCAGACCCATCAGGGGGGAGGATTCACCCCTCCACTTT
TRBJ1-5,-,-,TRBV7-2,CASSAYIDSNQPQHF,TGTGCCAGCAGCGCCTATATAGATAGCAATCAGCCCCAGCATTTT
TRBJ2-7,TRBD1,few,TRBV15,CATSSHRGYEQYF,TGTGCCACCAGCAGTCACAGGGGCTACGAGCAGTACTTC
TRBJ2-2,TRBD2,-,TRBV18,CASAGGGELFF,TGTGCCAGCGCGGGAGGCGGGGAGCTGTTTTTT
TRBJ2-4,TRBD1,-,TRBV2,CASNTGTGFSIQYF,TGTGCCAGCAATACCGGGACAGGGTTCAGCATTCAGTACTTC
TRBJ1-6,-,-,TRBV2,CATKRGGRNSPLHF,TGTGCCACCAAGAGGGGAGGTCGTAATTCACCCCTCCACTTT
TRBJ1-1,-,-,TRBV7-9,CASSLGAWGEAFF,TGTGCCAGCAGCTTGGGGGCCTGGGGAGAAGCTTTCTTT
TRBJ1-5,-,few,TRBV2,CASSEASGGYNQPQHF,TGTGCCAGCAGTGAAGCGTCGGGGGGGTACAATCAGCCCCAGCATTTT
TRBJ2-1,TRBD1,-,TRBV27,CASSQPGQGLHHEQFF,TGTGCCAGCAGTCAGCCGGGACAGGGTTTGCACCATGAGCAGTTCTTC
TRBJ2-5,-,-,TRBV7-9,CASSLPGGSGETQYF,TGTGCCAGCAGCTTACCGGGCGGAAGCGGGGAGACCCAGTACTTC
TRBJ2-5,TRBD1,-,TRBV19,CASSDPGGTGRETQYF,TGTGCCAGTAGTGACCCCGGGGGGACAGGGAGAGAGACCCAGTACTTC
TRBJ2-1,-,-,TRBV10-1,CASSESGGHYNEQFF,TGCGCCAGCAGTGAGTCGGGGGGGCACTACAATGAGCAGTTCTTC
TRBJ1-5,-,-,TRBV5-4,CASSWGGGNQPQHF,TGTGCCAGCAGCTGGGGAGGTGGGAATCAGCCCCAGCATTTT
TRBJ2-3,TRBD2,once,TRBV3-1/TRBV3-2,CASSQDPIGGGARDTQYF,TGTGCCAGCAGCCAAGATCCGATCGGCGGGGGGGCAAGGGATACGCAGTATTTT
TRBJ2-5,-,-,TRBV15,CATSRDRRALETQYF,TGTGCCACCAGCAGAGATCGTCGAGCGCTAGAGACCCAGTACTTC
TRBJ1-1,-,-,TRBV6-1,CASSEFVYEAFF,TGTGCCAGCAGTGAATTCGTGTATGAAGCTTTCTTT
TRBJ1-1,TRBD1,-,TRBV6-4,CASRTEGASTEAFF,TGTGCCAGCCGTACAGAGGGGGCGAGCACTGAAGCTTTCTTT
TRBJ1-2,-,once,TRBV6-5,CASTPGLWVGYTF,TGTGCCAGCACCCCGGGTCTTTGGGTTGGCTACACCTTC
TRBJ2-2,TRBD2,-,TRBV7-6,CASSLGLAGGGAGELFF,TGTGCCAGCAGCTTAGGGCTAGCGGGAGGTGGTGCCGGGGAGCTGTTTTTT